The rows below give T cell receptor beta chains drawn from one sample of a study of blood T cells in healthy people across ages. TCRdb ran MiXCR on the 5' RACE reads and lists one entry per CDR3 protein. In the table there are 700,000 to 850,000 distinct CDR3 sequences, 53% of which are singletons. The sequencing input was blood. The receptor source for this set is a man older than 75 in good health. The CDR3 runs from the conserved cysteine through the conserved F or W. D genes are given only for firm matches. Only part of the rows carry a size: once, few, many, or a class if the clone is expanded.

d_call clone_size j_call v_call cdr3_nt cdr3_aa
TRBD2 few TRBJ2-6 TRBV2 TGTGCCAGCAGTAGCGGGGGAGGCTCTGGGGCCAACGTCCTGACTTTC CASSSGGGSGANVLTF
TRBD1 few TRBJ2-2 TRBV6-5 TGTGCCAGCAGGGGACAGGGGGCGACCGGGGAGCTGTTTTTT CASRGQGATGELFF
TRBD2 NA TRBJ2-7 TRBV12-3/TRBV12-4 TGTGCCAGCACTAGGACTAGCGGAGCCTACGAGCAGTACTTC CASTRTSGAYEQYF
NA NA TRBJ2-6 TRBV7-9 TGTGCCAGCAGCTTACTCCAGTCTGGGGCCAACGTCCTGACTTTC CASSLLQSGANVLTF
TRBD1 NA TRBJ2-4 TRBV12-3/TRBV12-4 TGTGCCAGCAGCCCGGGACAGGGGAATGTCCGGAACATTCAGTACTTC CASSPGQGNVRNIQYF
TRBD2 few TRBJ2-1 TRBV10-3 TGTGCCATCAGTGTAAGCGGGAGGGCAGACAATGAGCAGTTCTTC CAISVSGRADNEQFF
NA NA TRBJ1-2 TRBV20-1 TGCAGTGCTAGAGAACCGACAGACGTAGGCTATGGCTACACCTTC CSAREPTDVGYGYTF
NA NA TRBJ2-1 TRBV7-9 TGTGCCAGCAGCTTATGGGGGGCCCAGCAGTTCTTC CASSLWGAQQFF
TRBD1 NA TRBJ2-1 TRBV7-9 TGTGCCAGCAGCACAGGGGGGAGAGCTGAGCAGTTCTTC CASSTGGRAEQFF
TRBD1 NA TRBJ1-5 TRBV7-2 TGTGCCAGCAGCTTAATAGGGACAGAACAGCCCCAGCATTTT CASSLIGTEQPQHF
NA few TRBJ1-3 TRBV29-1 TGCAGCGCCATCACAGGGCCCGGGGGAAACACCATATATTTT CSAITGPGGNTIYF
NA NA TRBJ1-1 TRBV20-1 TGCAGTGCTAGAGTTGGGCTTGCTGAAGCTTTCTTT CSARVGLAEAFF
NA NA TRBJ2-7 TRBV14 TGTGCCAGCAGCCAAGTAACAGGGCAACGCCCCTACGAGCAGTACTTC CASSQVTGQRPYEQYF
NA NA TRBJ1-2 TRBV7-3 TGTGCCAGCAGCTTAGGTGCGGGGGATGGATATGGCTACACCTTC CASSLGAGDGYGYTF
TRBD2 NA TRBJ2-1 TRBV29-1 TGCAGCCTCTCCGGGACTATTACGACTGAGCAGTTCTTC CSLSGTITTEQFF
NA once TRBJ1-6 TRBV10-2 TGCGCCAGCAGTGAGTCCAGTAATTCACCCCTCCACTTT CASSESSNSPLHF
TRBD1 NA TRBJ1-2 TRBV27 TGTGCCAGCAGGTCAGGGGGGAAGGAGAACTATGGCTACACCTTC CASRSGGKENYGYTF
TRBD2 NA TRBJ2-7 TRBV6-5 TGTGCCAGCAACTTACTTCGGGGCACCCCGGGAGGCGAGCAGTACTTC CASNLLRGTPGGEQYF
NA NA TRBJ2-5 TRBV20-1 TGCAGTGCTAGAGATATGGGTGGAGTATCAGAGACCCAGTACTTC CSARDMGGVSETQYF
NA NA TRBJ2-3 TRBV27 TGTGCCAGCAGTTTGCTCCCTTTACGCACAGATACGCAGTATTTT CASSLLPLRTDTQYF
TRBD1 NA TRBJ1-2 TRBV7-9 TGTGCCAGCAGCCCCGCGGGACAGGGTTTTGGCTACACCTTC CASSPAGQGFGYTF
TRBD2 NA TRBJ2-4 TRBV12-3/TRBV12-4 TGTGCCAGCAGTCAAGGACTAGCGGCCAAGAAGTGGGCCAAAAACATTCAGTACTTC CASSQGLAAKKWAKNIQYF
NA few TRBJ2-3 TRBV24-1 TGTGCCACCAGTGATTATGACGGGAGATACGCGTATTTT CATSDYDGRYAYF
NA NA TRBJ2-5 TRBV9 TGTGCCAGCAGCGGAGGACAAGGATTAAAGACCCAGTACTTC CASSGGQGLKTQYF
NA NA TRBJ1-1 TRBV6-5 TGTGCCAGCAGTGAGGGGGGTATGAACACTGAAGCTTTCTTT CASSEGGMNTEAFF
TRBD2 NA TRBJ2-7 TRBV27 TGTGCCAGCGGGGGACTAGCGGGACGGTACGAGCAGTACTTC CASGGLAGRYEQYF
TRBD2 NA TRBJ2-5 TRBV6-6 TGTGCCTCCCCACCCGGGACTAGCGGGAGCAGGGAGACCCAGTACTTC CASPPGTSGSRETQYF